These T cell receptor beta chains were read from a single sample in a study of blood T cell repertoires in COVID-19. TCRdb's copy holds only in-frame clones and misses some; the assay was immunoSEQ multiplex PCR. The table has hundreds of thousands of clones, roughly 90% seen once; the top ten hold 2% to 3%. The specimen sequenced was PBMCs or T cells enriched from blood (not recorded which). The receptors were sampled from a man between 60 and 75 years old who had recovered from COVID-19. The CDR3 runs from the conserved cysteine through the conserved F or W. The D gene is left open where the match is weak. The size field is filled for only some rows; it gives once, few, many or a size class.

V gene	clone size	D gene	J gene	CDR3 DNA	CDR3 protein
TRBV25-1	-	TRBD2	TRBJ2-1	TGTGCCAGCAGTGCTCCCCCCGGGACTAGCGACGGTGAGCAGTTCTTC	CASSAPPGTSDGEQFF
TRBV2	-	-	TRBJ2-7	TGTGCCAGCAGTGGGGTGCAGGGGTTCGACGAGCAGTACTTC	CASSGVQGFDEQYF
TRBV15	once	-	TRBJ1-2	TGTGCCACCAGCAAGGACAGAAACTATGGCTACACCTTC	CATSKDRNYGYTF
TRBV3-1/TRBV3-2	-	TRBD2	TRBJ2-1	TGTGCCAGCAGCCAAGATCGACTAGCGCTTTCCTACAATGAGCAGTTCTTC	CASSQDRLALSYNEQFF
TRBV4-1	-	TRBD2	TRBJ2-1	TGCGCCAGCAGCCGACAAGTCGCGGGAGTGGAAAAAAATGAGCAGTTCTTC	CASSRQVAGVEKNEQFF
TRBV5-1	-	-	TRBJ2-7	TGCGCCAGCGGGCGGGATAACTCCTACGAGCAGTACTTC	CASGRDNSYEQYF
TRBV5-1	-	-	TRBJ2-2	TGCGCCAGCAGCTTGTTTTCCCGGGGGACGAACACCGGGGAGCTGTTTTTT	CASSLFSRGTNTGELFF
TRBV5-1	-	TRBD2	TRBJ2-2	TGCGCCAGCAGCCTAACTCTAGCGGCCTCGAACACCGGGGAGCTGTTTTTT	CASSLTLAASNTGELFF
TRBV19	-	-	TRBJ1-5	TGTGCCAGTAGTATAGATCTGTGGCAGGGAAGCAATCAGCCCCAGCATTTT	CASSIDLWQGSNQPQHF
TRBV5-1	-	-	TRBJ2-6	TGCGCCAGCAGCTCTCCGACAGGACCGTTGACTTACGAGTCTGGGGCCAACGTCCTGACTTTC	CASSSPTGPLTYESGANVLTF
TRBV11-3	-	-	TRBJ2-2	TGTGCCAGCAGCTTACGGGACACCGGGGAGCTGTTTTTT	CASSLRDTGELFF
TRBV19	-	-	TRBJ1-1	TGTGCCAGTAATAACGGACAAAAGAACACTGAAGCTTTCTTT	CASNNGQKNTEAFF
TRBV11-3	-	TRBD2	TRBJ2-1	TGTGCCAGCAGCACGGTACGACTAGCTTCTTACAATGAGCAGTTCTTC	CASSTVRLASYNEQFF
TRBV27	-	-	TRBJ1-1	TGTGCCAGCAGTTTGGCGGGGAACACTGAAGCTTTCTTT	CASSLAGNTEAFF
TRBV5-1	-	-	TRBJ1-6	TGCGCCAGCAGCTTGGCCGGTCATTCACCCCTCCACTTT	CASSLAGHSPLHF
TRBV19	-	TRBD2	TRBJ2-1	TGTGCCAGTAGTACCCGACTAGCGGGCTACAATGAGCAGTTCTTC	CASSTRLAGYNEQFF
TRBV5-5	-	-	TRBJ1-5	TGTGCCAGCAGCTTAGGTGGTTCGGACAGAAAGTTGAGCAATCAGCCCCAGCATTTT	CASSLGGSDRKLSNQPQHF
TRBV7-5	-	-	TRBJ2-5	TGTGCCGCCGGAGCTCGACTCATACAAGAGACCCAGTACTTC	CAAGARLIQETQYF
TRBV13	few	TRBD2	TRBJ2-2	TGTGCCAGCAGCCCCAGGACTAGCGGGAAATACACCGGGGAGCTGTTTTTT	CASSPRTSGKYTGELFF
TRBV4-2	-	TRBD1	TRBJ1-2	TGTGCCAGCAGCCAAGGGACAGGGCCGAACCTCTACACCTTC	CASSQGTGPNLYTF
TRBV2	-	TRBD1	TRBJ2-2	TGTGCCAGCAGCGCCGACAGGGTGAGCACCGGGGAGCTGTTTTTT	CASSADRVSTGELFF
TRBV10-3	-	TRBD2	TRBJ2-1	TGTGCCAGCAGAACCGGGACTAGCGGGGGGGCGTTTAATGAGCAGTTCTTC	CASRTGTSGGAFNEQFF
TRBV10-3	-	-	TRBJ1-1	TGTGCCATCAGTAGTTCCGGGAACACTGAAGCTTTCTTT	CAISSSGNTEAFF
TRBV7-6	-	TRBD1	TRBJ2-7	TGTGCCAGCAGCCCGCAAGGACAGGGGCGAACCTACGAGCAGTACTTC	CASSPQGQGRTYEQYF
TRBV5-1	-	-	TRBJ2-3	TGCGCCAGCAAGCTCCGAACAGATACGCAGTATTTT	CASKLRTDTQYF
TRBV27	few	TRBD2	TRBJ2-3	TGTGCCAGCAGGGATGCCAGCGGGGGCAAAGATACGCAGTATTTT	CASRDASGGKDTQYF
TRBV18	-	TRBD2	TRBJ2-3	TGTGCCAGCTCACGCAGACTAGCAGGCACAGATACGCAGTATTTT	CASSRRLAGTDTQYF
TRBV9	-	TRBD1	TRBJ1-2	TGTGCCAGCAGCGTAGCTTGGGGACAGGGTAGTGGCTACACCTTC	CASSVAWGQGSGYTF
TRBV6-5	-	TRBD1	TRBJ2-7	TGTGCCAGCACCACCGGGACAGGGGCTTCCTACGAGCAGTACTTC	CASTTGTGASYEQYF
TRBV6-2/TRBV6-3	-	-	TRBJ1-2	TGTGCCAGCAGTTTGGCCGATAACAGAATCTATGGCTACACCTTC	CASSLADNRIYGYTF
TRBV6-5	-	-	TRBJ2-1	TGTGCCAGCAGAGGGACTCTAGGTTACAATGAGCAGTTCTTC	CASRGTLGYNEQFF
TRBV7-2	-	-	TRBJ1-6	TGTGCCAGCAGGGCTTGGCCCAGGGACTCCTATAATTCACCCCTCCACTTT	CASRAWPRDSYNSPLHF
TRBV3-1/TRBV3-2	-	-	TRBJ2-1	TGTGCCAGCAGCCAAGATCTTCCGTCCGAGTACAATGAGCAGTTCTTC	CASSQDLPSEYNEQFF
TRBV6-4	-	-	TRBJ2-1	TGTGCCAGCAGTGAAGGGGGGGCAGGGGACTATGAGCAGTTCTTC	CASSEGGAGDYEQFF
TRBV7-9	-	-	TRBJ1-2	TGTGCCAGCAGCTTTCCCCAGGACAGTTTTGGCTACACCTTC	CASSFPQDSFGYTF
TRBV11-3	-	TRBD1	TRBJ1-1	TGTGCCAGCAGCTCCCGGGACAGGGTGAACACTGAAGCTTTCTTT	CASSSRDRVNTEAFF
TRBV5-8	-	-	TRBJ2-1	TGTGCCAGCAGCTTGGACCCGCGTGGGGCGGGAAACAATGAGCAGTTCTTC	CASSLDPRGAGNNEQFF
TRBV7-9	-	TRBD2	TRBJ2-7	TGTGCCAGCAGCTTAGGGGAGGGTTACGAGCAGTACTTC	CASSLGEGYEQYF
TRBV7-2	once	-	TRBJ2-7	TGTGCCAGCGCGCCGAGCGGCTCCTACGAGCAGTACTTC	CASAPSGSYEQYF
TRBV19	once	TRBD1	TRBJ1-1	TGTGCCAGTAGTACTACACAGGGGAAGAACACTGAAGCTTTCTTT	CASSTTQGKNTEAFF
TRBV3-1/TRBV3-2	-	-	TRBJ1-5	TGTGCCAGCAGCCAAGACGGGGCAGGGGTGTCAGGACAGCCCCAGCATTTT	CASSQDGAGVSGQPQHF
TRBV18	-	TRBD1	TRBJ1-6	TGTGCCAGCTCTTCGGGACAGGATTCACCCCTCCACTTT	CASSSGQDSPLHF
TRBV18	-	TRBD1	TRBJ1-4	TGTGCCAGCGGAGGAACGGGACAGTGGAATGAAAAACTGTTTTTT	CASGGTGQWNEKLFF
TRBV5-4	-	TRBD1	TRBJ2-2	TGTGCCAGCAGTCTGGGACAGTCGAACACCGGGGAGCTGTTTTTT	CASSLGQSNTGELFF
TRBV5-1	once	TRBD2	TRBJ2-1	TGCGCCAGCAGCTTGGATCTAGCGGAATACAATGAGCAGTTCTTC	CASSLDLAEYNEQFF